The 19 T cell receptor beta chains given below trace back to one sample, sequenced in a study of graft-versus-host responses after intestinal transplantation. Method: immunoSEQ multiplex PCR; TCRdb's copy keeps in-frame clones and lacks some. The sample has 30,000 to 40,000 clones; 75% to 90% are singletons. The sequencing used PBMCs, collected about 1,000 days after transplant. These receptors came from a human patient who received an intestinal transplant, so some T cells may come from the graft donor.

The rearrangement joins TRBV7-8 to TRBJ2-7; 10 bases map to TRBD1. V shed 5 bases, J shed 2 bases, and the junction held 6 bases outside the gene matches. The CDR3 runs 15 residues. Germline loops: CDR1 SGHVS, CDR2 FQNEAQ. The CDR3 DNA is TGTGCCAGCAGCCCCCGGACAGGGGGTACCTACGAGCAGTACTTC. This encodes CASSPRTGGTYEQYF.

The chain employs TRBV28 and TRBJ2-2; a possible D gene is TRBD2 (5 bases). V lost 5 bases and J 0 bases, leaving 7 bases between the germline ends. The CDR3 runs 14 residues. CDR1 and CDR2 (germline): MDHEN, SYDVKM. The CDR3 loop is CASSRAANTGELFF. CDR3 bases: TGTGCCAGCAGTCGAGCGGCGAACACCGGGGAGCTGTTTTTT.

The chain combines TRBV7-2 with TRBJ2-5; the D call may be TRBD1 or TRBD2 (6 bases each). Germline CDR1 reads SGHTA; CDR2 reads FQGNSA. CDR3 size: 14 residues. V lost 5 bases and J lost 5, with 15 bases in between. The CDR3 is CASSVGLGAETQYF. CDR3 DNA: TGTGCCAGCAGCGTGGGACTGGGGGCCGAGACCCAGTACTTC.

The V call is TRBV28, the J call TRBJ1-4; 9 positions agree with TRBD1. Germline V gene sequence: CDR1 MDHEN, CDR2 SYDVKM. Unmatched junction bases numbered 20, after V lost 6 bases and J lost 3 bases. The CDR3 spans 20 residues. The CDR3: CASRPMPGQGSILANEKLFF. CDR3 coding DNA: TGTGCCAGCAGACCCATGCCGGGACAGGGCTCTATACTGGCTAATGAAAAACTGTTTTTT. Full variable domain (missing parts from reference TRBV28 and TRBJ1-4): DVKVTQSSRYLVKRTGEKVFLECVQDMDHENMFWYRQDPGLGLRLIYFSYDVKMKEKGDIPEGYSVSREKKERFSLILESASTNQTSMYLCASRPMPGQGSILANEKLFFGSGTQLSVL.

This clone came up a few times. In the same sample, other DNA sequences code for this CDR3. This chain connects TRBV27 to TRBJ2-7; a weak D match, TRBD2 (5 bases). Trimming removed 9 bases at V and 0 bases at J, with 9 bases between. The CDR3 runs 12 residues. Germline CDR1 and CDR2: MNHEY and SMNVEV (reference sequence). The CDR3 sequence is CASGLNSYEQYF. The CDR3, as DNA: TGTGCCAGTGGACTGAACTCCTACGAGCAGTACTTC.

The chain links TRBV6-6 to TRBJ2-7, with a possible D match to TRBD2 (6 bases). Looked up from germline, CDR1 is MNHNY and CDR2 is SVGAGI (reference sequence). The CDR3 is made up of 16 amino acids. V gave up 3 bases and J gave up 0 bases, with 15 bases separating them. The CDR3 DNA reads as TGTGCCAGCAGTTATGGGCTAGCGCCCAGCTCCTACGAGCAGTACTTC. Its protein is CASSYGLAPSSYEQYF.

The rearrangement uses TRBV6-1 and TRBJ2-7, with 13 bases that match TRBD2. Losses at the gene ends were 6 bases for V and 10 bases for J; bases not matched to a gene: 6. Germline CDR1 MNHNS, CDR2 SASEGT. CDR3 size: 13 residues. Written as DNA, the CDR3 is TGTGCCAGCAGGCGGACTAGCGGGGGTAGTCAGTACTTC. Translation: CASRRTSGGSQYF.

The chain combines TRBV2 with TRBJ1-6; weak D call: TRBD1 (6 bases). The V end was cut by 8 bases, the J end by 7 bases, with 15 bases between. CDR1 is SNHLY, CDR2 FYNNEI, per germline. The CDR3 runs to 14 residues. The CDR3 bases are TGTGCCAGCCTCCGGGACACGGCAAATTCACCCCTCCACTTT. It is translated as CASLRDTANSPLHF. The full variable domain, with the rest looked up from reference TRBV2 and TRBJ1-6, is EPEVTQTPSHQVTQMGQEVILRCVPISNHLYFYWYRQILGQKVEFLVSFYNNEISEKSEIFDDQFSVERPDGSNFTLKIRSTKLEDSAMYFCASLRDTANSPLHFGNGTRLTVT.

The V gene is TRBV2, the J gene TRBJ2-7; 9 nucleotides align to TRBD1. J was trimmed by 0 bases and V by 4 bases; bases with no gene match: 4. Germline V gives CDR1 SNHLY, CDR2 FYNNEI. The CDR3 totals 15 residues. CDR3 amino acids: CASSGRQGGSYEQYF. In DNA, the CDR3 is TGTGCCAGCAGTGGACGACAGGGGGGCTCCTACGAGCAGTACTTC.

V and J are TRBV7-2 and TRBJ2-1; D may match TRBD1 or TRBD2 (5 bases each). This CDR3 is 13 amino acids long. V dropped 5 bases and J dropped 10 bases, with 15 bases sitting between them. Germline CDR1 reads SGHTA; CDR2 reads FQGNSA. For the CDR3, the DNA is TGTGCCAGCAGCCGCCCAGATGGGGGAGAGCAGTTCTTC. As protein: CASSRPDGGEQFF.

The gene calls are TRBV6-5 and TRBJ2-5; D unclear. CDR1 and CDR2 from the germline V gene are MNHEY and SVGAGI. The length of the CDR3 is 16 residues. Between the trimmed V and J ends, which lost 0 bases and 0 bases, there was a span of 11 bases. The CDR3 sequence: CASSYSPTQYQETQYF. The CDR3 bases are TGTGCCAGCAGTTACTCACCCACACAGTACCAAGAGACCCAGTACTTC.

The chain couples TRBV2 to TRBJ2-3; 10 nucleotides agree with TRBD2. The CDR3 length is 14 residues. The germline gives CDR1 SNHLY, CDR2 FYNNEI. V lost 9 bases and J lost 5; bases outside the gene matches: 8. CDR3 sequence reads: CARGGTSVRDTQYF. The CDR3 DNA is TGTGCCAGGGGCGGGACTAGCGTAAGAGATACGCAGTATTTT.

J is TRBJ1-2 and V is TRBV9, with D maybe TRBD1 (5 bases). In germline, CDR1 is SGDLS, CDR2 YYNGEE. This CDR3 spans 15 amino acids. Trimming took 3 bases from V and 7 from J, leaving 19 bases between them. The CDR3 loop reads CASSATPGAGGGYTF. CDR3 sequence (DNA): TGTGCCAGCAGCGCCACGCCTGGGGCCGGGGGTGGCTACACCTTC.

V and J are TRBV29-1 and TRBJ1-4, with 7 positions matching TRBD1. Germline-derived CDR1 and CDR2 are SQVTM and ANQGSEA. Trimming cost V 5 bases and J 8 bases; bases outside gene matches: 8. This CDR3 region has 13 residues. CDR3 in DNA: TGCAGCGTTTCGGACAGGTTTGACGAAAAACTGTTTTTT. Protein: CSVSDRFDEKLFF.

This rearrangement joins TRBV11-1 to TRBJ2-7; D possibly corresponds to TRBD2 (5 bases). Trimming cost V 0 bases and J 3 bases, with 6 bases left between them. Germline V gene lookup returns CDR1 SGHAT and CDR2 FQDESV (reference sequence). The CDR3 extends over 13 amino acids. The DNA for the CDR3 is TGTGCCAGCAGCTTAGCGGGAGACTACGAGCAGTACTTC. As protein: CASSLAGDYEQYF.

The chain has TRBV9 and TRBJ2-3; D is ambiguous. Trimming took 0 bases from V and 2 from J, leaving 7 bases between them. Germline values: CDR1 SGDLS, CDR2 YYNGEE. The CDR3 length is 14 residues. CDR3 residues: CASSVGVATDTQYF. The CDR3 bases are TGTGCCAGCAGCGTAGGGGTAGCCACAGATACGCAGTATTTT.

This rearrangement joins TRBV15 to TRBJ2-5; 12 nucleotides align to TRBD2. Losses at the gene ends were 6 bases for V and 5 bases for J; bases not matched to a gene: 7. Germline-derived CDR1 and CDR2 are LNHNV and YYDKDF (reference sequence). The CDR3 spans 15 residues. CDR3 coding DNA: TGTGCCACCAGTGCCCTAGCGGGGGGGCCGGAGACCCAGTACTTC. It encodes CATSALAGGPETQYF.

CDR3 sequence (DNA): TGTGCCAGCAGCCAAGATTATAGCCGGGGGCAGACTAGGGGCTACACCTTC. Its protein product is CASSQDYSRGQTRGYTF. V gene TRBV4-2 combines with J gene TRBJ1-2; perhaps TRBD1 as D (6 bases). Germline V lookup: CDR1 LGHNA, CDR2 YNFKEQ. Trimming stripped 0 bases from V and 8 bases from J, with 22 bases between. The CDR3 contains 17 residues.

This clone was seen just once. The chain recombines TRBV5-4 with TRBJ2-7, with 16 nucleotides matching TRBD2. CDR1 and CDR2 from the germline V gene are SGHNT and YYREEE (reference sequence). Germline trimming cut 3 bases from V and 3 bases from J; bases unmatched to any gene: 6. The CDR3 consists of 17 residues. CDR3 nucleotide sequence: TGTGCCAGCAGCTCCGGGACTAGCGGGGGGGGTTTCTACGAGCAGTACTTC. It yields the protein CASSSGTSGGGFYEQYF.